This TCR beta chain was identified in a study of control samples from healthy donors and cancer patients. CDR3 length: 13 amino acids. V dropped 2 bases and J dropped 0 bases, with 8 bases sitting between them. The germline V gene encodes CDR1 GTSNPN and CDR2 SVGIG (reference sequence). Produced via immunoSEQ multiplex PCR; TCRdb's table is partial and in-frame only. Here the sample spans over 150,000 clones, less than 95% being singletons. Sequenced material: PBMCs. The chain employs TRBV30 and TRBJ2-7, with D possibly matching TRBD2 (7 bases). This TCR came from a man aged 55 to 70 with colorectal cancer. DNA of the CDR3: TGTGCCTGGAGTCGGGGGGCCTCCTACGAGCAGTACTTC. Its protein is CAWSRGASYEQYF.